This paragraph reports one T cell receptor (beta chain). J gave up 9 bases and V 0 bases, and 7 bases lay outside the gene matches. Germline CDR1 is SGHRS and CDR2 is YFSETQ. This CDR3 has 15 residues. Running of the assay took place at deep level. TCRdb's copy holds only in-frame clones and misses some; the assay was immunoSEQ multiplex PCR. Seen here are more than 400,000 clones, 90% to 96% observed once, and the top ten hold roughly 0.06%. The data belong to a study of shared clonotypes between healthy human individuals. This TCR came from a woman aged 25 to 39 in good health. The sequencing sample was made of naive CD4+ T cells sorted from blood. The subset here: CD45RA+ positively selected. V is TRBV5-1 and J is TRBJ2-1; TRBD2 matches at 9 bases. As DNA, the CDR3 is TGCGCCAGCAGCTTGGTTAGCGGGAGCCGGAGTGAGCAGTTCTTC. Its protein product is CASSLVSGSRSEQFF. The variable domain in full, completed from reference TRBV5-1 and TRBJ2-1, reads KAGVTQTPRYLIKTRGQQVTLSCSPISGHRSVSWYQQTPGQGLQFLFEYFSETQRNKGNFPGRFSGRQFSNSRSEMNVSTLELGDSALYLCASSLVSGSRSEQFFGPGTRLTVL.